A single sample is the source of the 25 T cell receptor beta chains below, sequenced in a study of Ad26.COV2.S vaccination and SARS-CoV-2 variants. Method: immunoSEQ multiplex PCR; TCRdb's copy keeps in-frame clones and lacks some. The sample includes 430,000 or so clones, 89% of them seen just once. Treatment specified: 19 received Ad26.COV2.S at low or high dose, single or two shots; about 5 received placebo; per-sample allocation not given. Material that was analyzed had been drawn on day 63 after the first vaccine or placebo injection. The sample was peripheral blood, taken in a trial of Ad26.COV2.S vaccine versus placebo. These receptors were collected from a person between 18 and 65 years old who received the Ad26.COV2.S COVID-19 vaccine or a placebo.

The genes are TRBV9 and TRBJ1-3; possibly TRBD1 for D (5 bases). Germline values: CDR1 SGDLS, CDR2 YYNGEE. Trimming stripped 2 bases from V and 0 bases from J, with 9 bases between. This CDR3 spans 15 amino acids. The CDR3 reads CASSVQGYSGNTIYF. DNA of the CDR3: TGTGCCAGCAGCGTTCAGGGTTACTCTGGAAACACCATATATTTT.

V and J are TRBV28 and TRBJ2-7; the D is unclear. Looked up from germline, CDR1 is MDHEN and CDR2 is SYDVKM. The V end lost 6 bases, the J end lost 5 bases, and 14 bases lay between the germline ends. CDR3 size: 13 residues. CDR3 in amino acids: CASRFPGGHEQYF. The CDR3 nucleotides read TGTGCCAGCAGGTTCCCGGGCGGCCACGAGCAGTACTTC.

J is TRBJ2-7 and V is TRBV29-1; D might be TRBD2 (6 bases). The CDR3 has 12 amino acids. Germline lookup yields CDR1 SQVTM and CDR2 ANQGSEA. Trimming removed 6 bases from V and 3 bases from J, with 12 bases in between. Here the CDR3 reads CSVGGQGYEQYF. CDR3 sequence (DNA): TGCAGCGTCGGAGGGCAGGGCTACGAGCAGTACTTC.

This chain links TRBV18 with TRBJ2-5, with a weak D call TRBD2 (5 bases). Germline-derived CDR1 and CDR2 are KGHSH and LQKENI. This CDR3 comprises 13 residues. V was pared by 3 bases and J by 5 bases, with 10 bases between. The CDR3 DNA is TGTGCCAGCTCACCGGGGAGTACGGAGACCCAGTACTTC. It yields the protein CASSPGSTETQYF.

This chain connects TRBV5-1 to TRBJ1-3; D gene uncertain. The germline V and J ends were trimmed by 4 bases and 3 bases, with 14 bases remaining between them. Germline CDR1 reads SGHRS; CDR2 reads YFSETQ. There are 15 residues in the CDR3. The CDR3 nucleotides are TGCGCCAGCAGCATGGTCCCCTCGGTTGGAAACACCATATATTTT. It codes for CASSMVPSVGNTIYF.

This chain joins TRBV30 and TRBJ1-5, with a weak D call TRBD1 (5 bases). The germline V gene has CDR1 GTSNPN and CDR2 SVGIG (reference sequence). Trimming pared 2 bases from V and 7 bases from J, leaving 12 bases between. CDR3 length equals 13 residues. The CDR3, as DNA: TGTGCCTGGAGTCCCGGTTGGGGGCAGCCCCAGCATTTT. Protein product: CAWSPGWGQPQHF.

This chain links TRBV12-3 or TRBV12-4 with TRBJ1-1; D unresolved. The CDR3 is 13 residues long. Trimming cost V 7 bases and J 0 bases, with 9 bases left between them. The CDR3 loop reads CASTAQVNTEAFF. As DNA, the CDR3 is TGTGCCAGCACTGCCCAAGTGAACACTGAAGCTTTCTTT.

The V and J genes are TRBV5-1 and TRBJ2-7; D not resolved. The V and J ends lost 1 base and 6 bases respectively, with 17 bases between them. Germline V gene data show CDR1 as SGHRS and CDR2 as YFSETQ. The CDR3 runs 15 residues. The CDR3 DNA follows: TGCGCCAGCAGCTTGTTGGATTCATCAGGAGCCGAGCAGTACTTC. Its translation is CASSLLDSSGAEQYF. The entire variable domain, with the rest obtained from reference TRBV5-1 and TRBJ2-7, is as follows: KAGVTQTPRYLIKTRGQQVTLSCSPISGHRSVSWYQQTPGQGLQFLFEYFSETQRNKGNFPGRFSGRQFSNSRSEMNVSTLELGDSALYLCASSLLDSSGAEQYFGPGTRLTVT.

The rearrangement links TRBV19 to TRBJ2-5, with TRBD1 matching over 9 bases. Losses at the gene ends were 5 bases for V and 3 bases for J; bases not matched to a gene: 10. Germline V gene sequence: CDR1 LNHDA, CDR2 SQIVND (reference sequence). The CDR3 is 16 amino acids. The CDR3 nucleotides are TGTGCCAGTAGTGGGGCCCACAGGGGGCCCGAAGAGACCCAGTACTTC. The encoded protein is CASSGAHRGPEETQYF.

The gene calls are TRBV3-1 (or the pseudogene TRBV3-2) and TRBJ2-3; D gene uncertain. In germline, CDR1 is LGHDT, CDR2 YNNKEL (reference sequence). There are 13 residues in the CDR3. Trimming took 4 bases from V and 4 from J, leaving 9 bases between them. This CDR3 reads CASSPFGADTQYF. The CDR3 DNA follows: TGTGCCAGCAGCCCTTTTGGGGCAGATACGCAGTATTTT.

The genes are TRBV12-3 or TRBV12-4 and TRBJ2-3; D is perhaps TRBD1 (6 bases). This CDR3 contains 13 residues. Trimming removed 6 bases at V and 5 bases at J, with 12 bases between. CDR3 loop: CASSRGGRDTQYF. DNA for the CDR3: TGTGCCAGCAGCCGAGGGGGAAGAGATACGCAGTATTTT.

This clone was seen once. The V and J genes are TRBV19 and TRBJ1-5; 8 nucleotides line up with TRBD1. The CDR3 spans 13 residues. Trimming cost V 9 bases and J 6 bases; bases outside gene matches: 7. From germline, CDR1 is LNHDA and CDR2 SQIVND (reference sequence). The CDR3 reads CASNDRGGQPQHF. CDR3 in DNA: TGTGCCAGCAACGACAGGGGTGGTCAGCCCCAGCATTTT.

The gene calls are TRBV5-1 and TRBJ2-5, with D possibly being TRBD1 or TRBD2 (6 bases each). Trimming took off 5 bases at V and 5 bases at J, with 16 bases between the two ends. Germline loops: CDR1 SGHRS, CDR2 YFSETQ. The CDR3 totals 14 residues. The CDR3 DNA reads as TGCGCCAGCAGTTCCAGGGGACTCGCGGAGACCCAGTACTTC. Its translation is CASSSRGLAETQYF.

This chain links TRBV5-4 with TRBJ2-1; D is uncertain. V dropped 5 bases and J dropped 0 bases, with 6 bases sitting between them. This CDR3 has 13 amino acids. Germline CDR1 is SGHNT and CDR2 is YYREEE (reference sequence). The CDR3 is CASRAYSYNEQFF. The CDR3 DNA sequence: TGTGCCAGCAGAGCTTACTCCTACAATGAGCAGTTCTTC.

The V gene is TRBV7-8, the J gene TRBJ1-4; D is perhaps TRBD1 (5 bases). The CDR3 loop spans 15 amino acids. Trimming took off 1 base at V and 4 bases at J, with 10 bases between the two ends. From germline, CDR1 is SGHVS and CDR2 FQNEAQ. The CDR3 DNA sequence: TGTGCCAGCAGCTTAGTTCGGGGCTATAATGAAAAACTGTTTTTT. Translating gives CASSLVRGYNEKLFF.

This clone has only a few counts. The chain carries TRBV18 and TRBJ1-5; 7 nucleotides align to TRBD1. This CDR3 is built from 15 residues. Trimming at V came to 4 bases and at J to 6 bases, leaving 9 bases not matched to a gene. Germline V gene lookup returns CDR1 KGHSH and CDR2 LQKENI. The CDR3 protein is CASSQQQGTVQPQHF. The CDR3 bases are TGTGCCAGCTCACAACAACAGGGGACGGTTCAGCCCCAGCATTTT.

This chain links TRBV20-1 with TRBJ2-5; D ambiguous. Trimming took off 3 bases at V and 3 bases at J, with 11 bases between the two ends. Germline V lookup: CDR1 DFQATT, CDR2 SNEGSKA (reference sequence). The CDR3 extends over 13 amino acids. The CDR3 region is CSASALGEETQYF. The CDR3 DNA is TGCAGTGCTAGTGCTCTAGGAGAAGAGACCCAGTACTTC.

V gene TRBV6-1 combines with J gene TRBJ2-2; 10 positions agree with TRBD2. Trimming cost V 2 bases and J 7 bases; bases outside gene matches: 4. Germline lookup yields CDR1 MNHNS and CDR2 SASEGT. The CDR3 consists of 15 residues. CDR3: CASSERAGGVGELFF. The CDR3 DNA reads TGTGCCAGCAGTGAAAGAGCGGGAGGGGTCGGGGAGCTGTTTTTT.

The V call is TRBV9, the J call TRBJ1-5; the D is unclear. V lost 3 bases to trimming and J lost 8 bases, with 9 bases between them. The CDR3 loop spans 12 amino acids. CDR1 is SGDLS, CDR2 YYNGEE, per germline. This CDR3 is CASSEGKKPQHF. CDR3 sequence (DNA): TGTGCCAGCAGCGAGGGAAAAAAGCCCCAGCATTTT.

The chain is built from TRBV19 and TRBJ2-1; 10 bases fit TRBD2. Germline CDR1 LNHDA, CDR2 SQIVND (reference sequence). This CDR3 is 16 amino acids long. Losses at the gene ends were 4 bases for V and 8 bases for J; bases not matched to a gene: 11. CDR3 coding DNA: TGTGCCAGTAGTAACGGCGGGACTAGCGTAGGGTATGAGCAGTTCTTC. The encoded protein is CASSNGGTSVGYEQFF. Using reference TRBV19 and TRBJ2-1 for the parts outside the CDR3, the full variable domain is DGGITQSPKYLFRKEGQNVTLSCEQNLNHDAMYWYRQDPGQGLRLIYYSQIVNDFQKGDIAEGYSVSREKKESFPLTVTSAQKNPTAFYLCASSNGGTSVGYEQFFGPGTRLTVL.

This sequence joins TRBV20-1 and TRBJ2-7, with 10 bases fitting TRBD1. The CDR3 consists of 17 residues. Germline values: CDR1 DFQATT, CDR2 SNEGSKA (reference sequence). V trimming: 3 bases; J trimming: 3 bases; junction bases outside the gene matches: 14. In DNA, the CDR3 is TGCAGTGCTAGTCCCGGGACAGGGGTTCACGGGCTCTACGAGCAGTACTTC. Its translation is CSASPGTGVHGLYEQYF.

The DNA for the CDR3 is TGTGCCAGCAGCCCACAGGCAGGAGTTAGCAATCAGCCCCAGCATTTT. Protein sequence: CASSPQAGVSNQPQHF. This chain joins TRBV7-2 and TRBJ1-5; TRBD1 is a possible D gene (5 bases). This CDR3 region has 16 residues. Between the trimmed V and J ends, which lost 5 bases and 0 bases, there was a span of 14 bases. Germline CDR1 is SGHTA and CDR2 is FQGNSA. Full variable domain (missing parts from reference TRBV7-2 and TRBJ1-5): GAGVSQSPSNKVTEKGKDVELRCDPISGHTALYWYRQSLGQGLEFLIYFQGNSAPDKSGLPSDRFSAERTGGSVSTLTIQRTQQEDSAVYLCASSPQAGVSNQPQHFGDGTRLSIL.

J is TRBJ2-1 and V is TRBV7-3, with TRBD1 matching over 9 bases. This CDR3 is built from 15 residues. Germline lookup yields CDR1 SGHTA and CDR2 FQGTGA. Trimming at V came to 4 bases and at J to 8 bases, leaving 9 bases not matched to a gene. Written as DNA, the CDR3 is TGTGCCAGCAGCTCCCGGGACAGGGATAAGGATGAGCAGTTCTTC. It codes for CASSSRDRDKDEQFF. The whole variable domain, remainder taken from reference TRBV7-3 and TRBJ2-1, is GAGVSQTPSNKVTEKGKYVELRCDPISGHTALYWYRQSLGQGPEFLIYFQGTGAADDSGLPNDRFFAVRPEGSVSTLKIQRTERGDSAVYLCASSSRDRDKDEQFFGPGTRLTVL.

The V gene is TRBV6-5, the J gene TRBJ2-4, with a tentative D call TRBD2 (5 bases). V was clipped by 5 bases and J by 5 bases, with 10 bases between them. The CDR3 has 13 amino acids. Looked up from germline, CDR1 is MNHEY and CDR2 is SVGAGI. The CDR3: CASSTPAENIQYF. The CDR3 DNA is TGTGCCAGCAGTACCCCAGCGGAAAACATTCAGTACTTC.

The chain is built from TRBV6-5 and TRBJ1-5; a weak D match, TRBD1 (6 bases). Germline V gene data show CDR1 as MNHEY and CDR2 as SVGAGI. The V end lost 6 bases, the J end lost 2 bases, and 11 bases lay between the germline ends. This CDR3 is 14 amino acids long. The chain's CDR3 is CASSTGWRNQPQHF. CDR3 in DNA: TGTGCCAGCAGCACAGGGTGGCGCAATCAGCCCCAGCATTTT.